This T cell receptor (beta chain) stems from a study of CD8+ T cells in alopecia areata. Regarding the study as a whole: A great number of expanded lesional clones endured in scalp and blood during tofacitinib. Scalp clonality and expanded CD8+ clones among the top 100 were significantly decreased by tofacitinib.

Noted treatment: oral pan-JAK inhibitor, 5-10 mg twice daily. Separation by sorting yielded CD4+ and CD8+ T cells from PBMCs. Remarks on this clone: As yet, its antigen is unknown.

Germline values: CDR1 SQVTM, CDR2 ANQGSEA. After removal of 4 bases from V and 3 bases from J, the junction contained 2 bases not matched to a gene. The length of the CDR3 is 12 residues. Following RNA extraction, reverse transcription yielded cDNA that acted as the sequencing template. Assay: immunoSEQ multiplex PCR; the TCRdb copy retains only in-frame clones and omits some. The top ten clones hold roughly a sixth of a sample with 80,000 to 100,000 clones, around 47% of them seen once. The sequencing here drew on CD8+ T cells sorted from blood, taken at week 24, from a patient treated with tofacitinib. The J gene is TRBJ1-1, the V gene TRBV29-1, with 7 nucleotides matching TRBD1. The TCR originated in a human donor with alopecia areata. The CDR3 DNA sequence: TGCAGCGTTGCCACAGGGGACACTGAAGCTTTCTTT. Translated, it gives CSVATGDTEAFF.